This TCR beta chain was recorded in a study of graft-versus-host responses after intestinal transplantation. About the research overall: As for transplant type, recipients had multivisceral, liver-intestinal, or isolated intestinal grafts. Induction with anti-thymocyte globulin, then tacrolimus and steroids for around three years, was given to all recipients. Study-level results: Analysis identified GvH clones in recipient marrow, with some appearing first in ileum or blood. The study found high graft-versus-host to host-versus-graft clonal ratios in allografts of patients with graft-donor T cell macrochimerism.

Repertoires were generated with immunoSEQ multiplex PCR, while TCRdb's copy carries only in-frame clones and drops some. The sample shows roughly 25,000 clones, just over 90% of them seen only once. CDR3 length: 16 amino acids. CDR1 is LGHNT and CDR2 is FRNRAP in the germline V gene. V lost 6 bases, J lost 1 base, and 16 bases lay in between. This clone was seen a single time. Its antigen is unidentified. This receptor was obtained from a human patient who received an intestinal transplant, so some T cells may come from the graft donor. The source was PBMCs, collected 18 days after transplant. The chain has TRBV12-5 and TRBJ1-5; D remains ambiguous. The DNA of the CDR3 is TGTGCTAGTGGACTTGGATCTCCGGCCAGCAATCAGCCCCAGCATTTT. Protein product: CASGLGSPASNQPQHF.